These 32 T cell receptor beta chains were all obtained from the same sample, sequenced in a study of beta chain features in type 1 diabetes. The investigators reverse transcribed all of the isolated RNA, so they sequenced expressed TCRB transcripts. Sequencing used immunoSEQ multiplex PCR; TCRdb keeps in-frame clones, though not all of them. Of hundreds of thousands of clones in the sample, approximately 9.9% were seen once. Sequencing was done on a sample of naive CD4+ T cells from blood. Receptors were obtained from a woman in her twenties or thirties in good health.

This clone was observed a few times. The chain links TRBV2 to TRBJ2-1, with D unclear. Looked up from germline, CDR1 is SNHLY and CDR2 is FYNNEI. Trimming stripped 2 bases from V and 3 bases from J, with 17 bases between. This CDR3 contains 17 residues. The chain's CDR3 is CASSEWAISWVYNEQFF. The CDR3 nucleotides are TGTGCCAGCAGTGAATGGGCCATCTCTTGGGTCTACAATGAGCAGTTCTTC.

Notes on this clone: Other nucleotide sequences from this sample produce the same CDR3. This chain links TRBV18 with TRBJ2-7; D may be TRBD2 (5 bases). Germline loops: CDR1 KGHSH, CDR2 LQKENI. This CDR3 region has 13 residues. V lost 3 bases to trimming and J lost 0 bases, with 6 bases between them. The CDR3 region is CASSPGSSYEQYF. DNA of the CDR3: TGTGCCAGCTCACCTGGGAGCTCCTACGAGCAGTACTTC.

This chain connects TRBV5-6 to TRBJ1-2; a possible D gene is TRBD1 (5 bases). Between the trimmed V and J ends, which lost 2 bases and 4 bases, there was a span of 18 bases. This CDR3 contains 16 residues. Germline V gene lookup returns CDR1 SGHDT and CDR2 YYEEEE. CDR3 coding DNA: TGTGCCAGCAGCTTAACCCCCATCGGACAAGTCTATGGCTACACCTTC. As protein: CASSLTPIGQVYGYTF.

The sample holds a few counts of this clone. V gene TRBV7-3 combines with J gene TRBJ2-7; D perhaps matches TRBD2 (6 bases). With 7 bases removed from V and 0 bases from J, the gap between germline ends came to 16 bases. The CDR3 runs to 15 residues. CDR1 is SGHTA, CDR2 FQGTGA, per germline. The CDR3, as DNA: TGTGCCAGCAACCAAGCGGGCCAGAGCTCCTACGAGCAGTACTTC. It specifies CASNQAGQSSYEQYF.

The J gene is TRBJ2-1, the V gene TRBV7-3; 8 nucleotides agree with TRBD2. Germline V gene lookup returns CDR1 SGHTA and CDR2 FQGTGA. CDR3 length: 14 residues. The J segment lost 10 bases and the V segment lost 2 bases, leaving 7 bases of the junction unmatched. The CDR3 DNA sequence: TGTGCCAGCAGCTTAGTCGGCTTAGCGGGAGAGCAGTTCTTC. Its protein product is CASSLVGLAGEQFF.

In this sample, this clone turned up a few times. This CDR3 is also generated by other DNA sequences in the sample. The chain links TRBV5-1 to TRBJ2-5; TRBD1 matches 8 bases. Germline CDR1 and CDR2: SGHRS and YFSETQ. With V trimmed by 3 bases and J by 4 bases, 2 bases remained unmatched. This CDR3 is built from 13 residues. Here the CDR3 DNA reads TGCGCCAGCAGCTCAGGGGGCGGAGAGACCCAGTACTTC. Residues: CASSSGGGETQYF.

This clone was recorded a few times. The V and J genes are TRBV7-8 and TRBJ2-6, with D possibly TRBD2 on 6 matching bases. Germline-derived CDR1 and CDR2 are SGHVS and FQNEAQ. The germline V and J ends were trimmed by 2 bases and 4 bases, with 18 bases remaining between them. The CDR3 spans 18 residues. In nucleotides, the CDR3 is TGTGCCAGCAGCTTAAGGGTGGGCAGGGAGGCCGGGGCCAACGTCCTGACTTTC. Amino acids: CASSLRVGREAGANVLTF.

The chain is built from TRBV9 and TRBJ2-7, with 9 positions matching TRBD1. V shed 4 bases and J 4 bases; nucleotides not matched to a gene: 9. From germline, CDR1 is SGDLS and CDR2 YYNGEE. The CDR3 totals 15 residues. DNA for the CDR3: TGTGCCAGCAGCCCCACCGGGACAGGGCATTACGAGCAGTACTTC. Translated, it gives CASSPTGTGHYEQYF.

This chain links TRBV19 with TRBJ2-7; 9 bases are a match to TRBD2. The CDR3 runs to 15 residues. With V trimmed by 3 bases and J by 3 bases, 6 bases remained unmatched. Per germline, CDR1 LNHDA and CDR2 SQIVND (reference sequence). CDR3 sequence (DNA): TGTGCCAGTAGTATCCTGACTAGCGGAAACTACGAGCAGTACTTC. It is translated as CASSILTSGNYEQYF.

This clone was seen only a few times. This sequence joins TRBV4-2 and TRBJ2-4; possibly TRBD1 for D (5 bases). The CDR3 totals 13 residues. Trimming removed 4 bases at V and 6 bases at J, with 10 bases between. Germline CDR1 LGHNA, CDR2 YNFKEQ. The CDR3 spells CASSPGLGNIQYF. The CDR3 region has the DNA TGTGCCAGCAGCCCAGGGCTGGGAAACATTCAGTACTTC.

The V call is TRBV4-1, the J call TRBJ2-7; D is possibly TRBD2 (6 bases). Trimming cost V 3 bases and J 3 bases, with 15 bases left between them. Germline-derived CDR1 and CDR2 are MGHRA and YSYEKL. The CDR3 runs 15 residues. This CDR3 is CASSQISGLYYEQYF. The CDR3 coding sequence is TGCGCCAGCAGCCAGATAAGCGGGTTGTACTACGAGCAGTACTTC.

This clone was observed a few times. This chain links TRBV25-1 with TRBJ2-5, with 10 nucleotides matching TRBD1. CDR1 and CDR2 (germline): MGHDK, SYGVNS. This CDR3 is 17 amino acids long. V dropped 5 bases and J dropped 1; count of bases not matched to a gene: 10. The DNA for the CDR3 is TGTGCCAGCAGTTCCCCCGGGACAGGGGAAACCCAAGAGACCCAGTACTTC. This codes for CASSSPGTGETQETQYF.

The V and J genes are TRBV21-1 and TRBJ1-5; TRBD1, the table's D call, was not compared with the DNA. TRBV21-1 is flagged as a pseudogene. CDR3 length: 18 residues. CDR3 sequence: CASSKSGRDRTGHEPQHF. The CDR3 nucleotides are TGTGCCAGCAGCAAAAGTGGACGGGACAGGACGGGGCATGAGCCCCAGCATTTT.

This clone showed up just a few times. The chain uses TRBV30 and TRBJ2-3; a weak D match, TRBD2 (7 bases). Trimming took 0 bases from V and 2 from J, leaving 9 bases between them. The CDR3 extends over 14 amino acids. Germline V lookup: CDR1 GTSNPN, CDR2 SVGIG (reference sequence). CDR3 DNA sequence: TGTGCCTGGAGTGTAGGGGGGGCCACAGATACGCAGTATTTT. Translation: CAWSVGGATDTQYF.

The genes are TRBV7-2 and TRBJ2-1; no clear D. V shed 4 bases and J shed 1 base, with 11 bases lying between them. CDR3 size: 15 residues. Germline V gene sequence: CDR1 SGHTA, CDR2 FQGNSA. The CDR3 is CASSSVRVSYNEQFF. The CDR3 nucleotides are TGTGCCAGCAGCTCGGTTCGGGTTTCCTACAATGAGCAGTTCTTC. The full variable domain, completed using reference TRBV7-2 and TRBJ2-1, is GAGVSQSPSNKVTEKGKDVELRCDPISGHTALYWYRQSLGQGLEFLIYFQGNSAPDKSGLPSDRFSAERTGGSVSTLTIQRTQQEDSAVYLCASSSVRVSYNEQFFGPGTRLTVL.

This clone turned up a few times. The gene calls are TRBV18 and TRBJ2-5; 10 bases are shared with TRBD2. The J segment lost 5 bases and the V segment lost 1 base, leaving 7 bases of the junction unmatched. This CDR3 is 16 amino acids long. Germline V gene data show CDR1 as KGHSH and CDR2 as LQKENI. The CDR3 DNA sequence: TGTGCCAGCTCACCACTTGGAGCTAGCGGGAGTGAGACCCAGTACTTC. Its protein product is CASSPLGASGSETQYF.

The chain joins TRBV18 to TRBJ2-3, with D unresolved. This CDR3 has 14 amino acids. V lost 3 bases, J lost 3 bases, and 10 bases lay in between. The V gene's germline CDR1 is KGHSH and CDR2 LQKENI. CDR3 protein: CASSPRGVTDTQYF. DNA of the CDR3: TGTGCCAGCTCACCCCGAGGAGTTACAGATACGCAGTATTTT.

In this sample, this clone turned up once. The chain carries TRBV4-1 and TRBJ2-3; no reliable D call. The CDR3 has 16 residues. V was cut by 2 bases and J by 0 bases, with 12 bases left in between. Germline CDR1 MGHRA, CDR2 YSYEKL. CDR3 in DNA: TGCGCCAGCAGCCAACGGAACAGACGTAGCACAGATACGCAGTATTTT. This translates into CASSQRNRRSTDTQYF.

J is TRBJ1-5 and V is TRBV19, with 9 bases identical to TRBD1. The CDR3 sequence is 15 residues long. Trimming took 5 bases from V and 7 from J; bases not matched to a gene: 9. Germline loops: CDR1 LNHDA, CDR2 SQIVND (reference sequence). CDR3 region: CASSVQGARGQPQHF. CDR3 DNA: TGTGCCAGTAGTGTACAGGGGGCTCGCGGGCAGCCCCAGCATTTT.

This chain uses TRBV15 with TRBJ2-7, with a tentative D call TRBD1 (5 bases). Germline V gives CDR1 LNHNV, CDR2 YYDKDF (reference sequence). Trimming stripped 2 bases from V and 2 bases from J, with 7 bases between. The CDR3 contains 13 residues. In DNA, the CDR3 is TGTGCCACCAGCAGACAGGGTACCTACGAGCAGTACTTC. It specifies CATSRQGTYEQYF.

There are a few counts of this clone. This chain connects TRBV27 to TRBJ2-7, with TRBD1 as a possible D gene (6 bases). The germline V and J ends were trimmed by 5 bases and 8 bases, with 31 bases remaining between them. The CDR3 totals 18 residues. The germline V gene encodes CDR1 MNHEY and CDR2 SMNVEV (reference sequence). The CDR3 spells CASSPHAGTRNGLRQQYF. The DNA for the CDR3 is TGTGCCAGCAGTCCTCATGCCGGGACACGAAATGGCCTACGGCAGCAGTACTTC.

This clone was counted only a few times. The chain uses TRBV7-3 and TRBJ2-3; 7 nucleotides align to TRBD2. V was clipped by 5 bases and J by 0 bases; unmatched bases: 8. CDR3 size: 16 residues. CDR1 is SGHTA and CDR2 is FQGTGA in the germline V gene. The CDR3 region is CASSRDSGPSTDTQYF. The CDR3 bases are TGTGCCAGCAGCCGCGATAGCGGGCCGAGCACAGATACGCAGTATTTT. Drawing the rest from reference TRBV7-3 and TRBJ2-3, the complete variable domain is GAGVSQTPSNKVTEKGKYVELRCDPISGHTALYWYRQSLGQGPEFLIYFQGTGAADDSGLPNDRFFAVRPEGSVSTLKIQRTERGDSAVYLCASSRDSGPSTDTQYFGPGTRLTVL.

The chain links TRBV30 to TRBJ2-1, with 7 bases aligning to TRBD2. Germline assignment: CDR1 GTSNPN and CDR2 SVGIG (reference sequence). The CDR3 runs to 16 residues. The trim removed 3 bases at V and 8 bases at J, leaving 16 bases unmatched. The CDR3 here is CAWRLTRTSVIDEQFF. Written as DNA, the CDR3 is TGTGCCTGGAGATTGACGAGGACTAGTGTTATCGATGAGCAGTTCTTC.

The chain employs TRBV7-8 and TRBJ2-7, with D possibly matching TRBD2 (6 bases). Germline lookup yields CDR1 SGHVS and CDR2 FQNEAQ. V was shortened by 1 base and J by 5 bases, with 15 bases between the two germline ends. The CDR3 has 15 residues. The CDR3 sequence: CASSLGRDSFHEQYF. The CDR3 DNA reads as TGTGCCAGCAGCTTAGGGAGGGACTCCTTCCACGAGCAGTACTTC.

This clone has only a few counts. The gene calls are TRBV5-6 and TRBJ2-3; 8 bases align to TRBD1. The CDR3 is 14 amino acids. Germline CDR1 SGHDT, CDR2 YYEEEE. Trimming took 3 bases from V and 2 from J; bases not matched to a gene: 2. This CDR3 is CASSWDRHTDTQYF. The DNA of the CDR3 is TGTGCCAGCAGCTGGGACAGGCACACAGATACGCAGTATTTT.

V is TRBV7-9 and J is TRBJ1-4, with 9 nucleotides matching TRBD1. This CDR3 has 13 amino acids. Trimming removed 5 bases from V and 7 bases from J; junction bases left unmatched: 2. Germline loops: CDR1 SEHNR, CDR2 FQNEAQ (reference sequence). Here the CDR3 reads CASSRDRVEKLFF. CDR3 DNA sequence: TGTGCCAGCAGCAGGGACAGGGTTGAAAAACTGTTTTTT.

This clone was counted only a few times. CDR3 DNA sequence: TGTGCCTCTAATGGTCGGGGCAATGAGCAGTTCTTC. This codes for CASNGRGNEQFF. V gene TRBV11-2 combines with J gene TRBJ2-1; tentative D call: TRBD2 (5 bases). This CDR3 region has 12 residues. The germline V gene encodes CDR1 SGHAT and CDR2 FQNNGV. Between the trimmed V and J ends, which lost 11 bases and 6 bases, there was a span of 14 bases. Drawing the rest from reference TRBV11-2 and TRBJ2-1, the complete variable domain is EAGVAQSPRYKIIEKRQSVAFWCNPISGHATLYWYQQILGQGPKLLIQFQNNGVVDDSQLPKDRFSAERLKGVDSTLKIQPAKLEDSAVYLCASNGRGNEQFFGPGTRLTVL.

This clone turned up a few times. V gene TRBV19 combines with J gene TRBJ2-3, with TRBD2 as a possible D gene (6 bases). V lost 4 bases and J lost 0, with 8 bases in between. The germline gives CDR1 LNHDA, CDR2 SQIVND (reference sequence). The CDR3 is made up of 14 amino acids. CDR3 residues: CASSRGTSTDTQYF. For the CDR3, the DNA is TGTGCCAGTAGTAGGGGGACTAGCACAGATACGCAGTATTTT.

V usage is TRBV25-1 and J usage is TRBJ2-1; D is unresolved. The CDR3 spans 11 residues. The V end was cut by 1 base, the J end by 7 bases, with 2 bases between. Germline assignment: CDR1 MGHDK and CDR2 SYGVNS. The CDR3, as DNA: TGTGCCAGCAGTGAATTAAATGAGCAGTTCTTC. It yields the protein CASSELNEQFF. The whole variable domain, remainder taken from reference TRBV25-1 and TRBJ2-1, is EADIYQTPRYLVIGTGKKITLECSQTMGHDKMYWYQQDPGMELHLIHYSYGVNSTEKGDLSSESTVSRIRTEHFPLTLESARPSHTSQYLCASSELNEQFFGPGTRLTVL.

The chain recombines TRBV19 with TRBJ2-6; 8 bases line up with TRBD1. V lost 2 bases and J lost 0; bases outside the gene matches: 0. The germline V gene has CDR1 LNHDA and CDR2 SQIVND (reference sequence). The CDR3 has 16 amino acids. Here the CDR3 reads CASSITGGSGANVLTF. CDR3 coding DNA: TGTGCCAGTAGTATAACAGGGGGCTCTGGGGCCAACGTCCTGACTTTC.

This clone was observed a handful of times. The rearrangement links TRBV4-3 to TRBJ2-2; perhaps TRBD2 as D (5 bases). Per germline, CDR1 LGHNA and CDR2 YSLEER. This CDR3 contains 16 residues. V lost 3 bases and J lost 1, with 12 bases in between. CDR3 loop: CASSQGGLGNTGELFF. CDR3 nucleotide sequence: TGCGCCAGCAGCCAGGGCGGGTTGGGGAACACCGGGGAGCTGTTTTTT.

Turning to this clone: The sample contains more than one DNA sequence encoding this CDR3. J is TRBJ1-5 and V is TRBV4-3; D not certain. Looked up from germline, CDR1 is LGHNA and CDR2 is YSLEER. V gave up 0 bases and J gave up 5 bases, with 5 bases separating them. There are 13 residues in the CDR3. CDR3 DNA: TGCGCCAGCAGCCAAGATCGAGATCAGCCCCAGCATTTT. Translating gives CASSQDRDQPQHF.